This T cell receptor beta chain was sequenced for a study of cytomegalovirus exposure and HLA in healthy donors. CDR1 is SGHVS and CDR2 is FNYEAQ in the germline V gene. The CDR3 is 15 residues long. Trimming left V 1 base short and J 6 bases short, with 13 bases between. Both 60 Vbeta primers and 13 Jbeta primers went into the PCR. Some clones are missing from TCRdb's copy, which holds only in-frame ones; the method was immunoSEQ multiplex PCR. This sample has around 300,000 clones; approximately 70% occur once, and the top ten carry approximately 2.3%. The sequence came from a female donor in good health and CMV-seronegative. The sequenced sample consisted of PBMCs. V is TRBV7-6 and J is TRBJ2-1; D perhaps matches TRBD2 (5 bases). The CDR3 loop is CASSLEVTAGNEQFF. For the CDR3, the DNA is TGTGCCAGCAGCTTAGAGGTTACGGCGGGCAATGAGCAGTTCTTC.